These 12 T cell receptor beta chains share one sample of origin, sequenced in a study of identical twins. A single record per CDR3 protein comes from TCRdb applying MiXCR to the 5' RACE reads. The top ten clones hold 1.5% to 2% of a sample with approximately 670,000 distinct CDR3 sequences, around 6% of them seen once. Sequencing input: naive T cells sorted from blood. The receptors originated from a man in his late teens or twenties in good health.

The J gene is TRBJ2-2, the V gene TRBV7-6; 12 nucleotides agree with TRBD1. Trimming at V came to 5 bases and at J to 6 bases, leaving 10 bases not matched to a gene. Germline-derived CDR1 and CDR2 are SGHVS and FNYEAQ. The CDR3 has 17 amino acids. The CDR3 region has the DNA TGTGCCAGCAGCGTTAGATGGGACAGGGGGCCTTCCGGGGAGCTGTTTTTT. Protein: CASSVRWDRGPSGELFF.

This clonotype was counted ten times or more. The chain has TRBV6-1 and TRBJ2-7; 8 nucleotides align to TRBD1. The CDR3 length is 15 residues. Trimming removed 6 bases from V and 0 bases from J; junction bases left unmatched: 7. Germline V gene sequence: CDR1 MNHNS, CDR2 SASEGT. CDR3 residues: CASRPGQGSSYEQYF. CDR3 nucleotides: TGTGCCAGCAGGCCCGGACAGGGAAGCTCCTACGAGCAGTACTTC.

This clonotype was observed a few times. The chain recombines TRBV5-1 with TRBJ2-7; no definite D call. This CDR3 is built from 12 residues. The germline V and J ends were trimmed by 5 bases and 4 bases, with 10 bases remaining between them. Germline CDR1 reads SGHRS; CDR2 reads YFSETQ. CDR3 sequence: CASRRNVYEQYF. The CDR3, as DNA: TGCGCCAGCAGAAGAAACGTTTACGAGCAGTACTTC.

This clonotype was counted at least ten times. Here the CDR3 DNA reads TGCAGCGTTGGGGAGGCGGGAGGGTTGACCTACAATGAGCAGTTCTTC. This gives the protein CSVGEAGGLTYNEQFF. The chain recombines TRBV29-1 with TRBJ2-1; TRBD2 matches 9 bases. The CDR3 has 16 residues. V trimming: 4 bases; J trimming: 2 bases; junction bases outside the gene matches: 9. Germline CDR1 is SQVTM and CDR2 is ANQGSEA.

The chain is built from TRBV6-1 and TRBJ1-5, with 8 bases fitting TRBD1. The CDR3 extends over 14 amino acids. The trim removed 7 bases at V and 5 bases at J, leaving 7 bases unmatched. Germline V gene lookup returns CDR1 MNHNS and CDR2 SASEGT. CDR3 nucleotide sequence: TGTGCCAGCATGGAACAGGGGGTTCATCAGCCCCAGCATTTT. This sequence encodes CASMEQGVHQPQHF.

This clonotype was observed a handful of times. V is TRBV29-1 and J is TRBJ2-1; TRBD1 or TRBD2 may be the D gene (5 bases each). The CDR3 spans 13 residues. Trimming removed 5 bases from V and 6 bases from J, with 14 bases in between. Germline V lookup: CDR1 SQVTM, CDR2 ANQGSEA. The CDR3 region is CSVPSRGPNEQFF. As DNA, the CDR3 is TGCAGCGTTCCAAGCCGGGGCCCCAATGAGCAGTTCTTC.

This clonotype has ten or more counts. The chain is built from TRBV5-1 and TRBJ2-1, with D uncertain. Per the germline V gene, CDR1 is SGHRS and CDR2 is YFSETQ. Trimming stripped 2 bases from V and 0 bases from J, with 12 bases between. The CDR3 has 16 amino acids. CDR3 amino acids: CASSFSSASSYNEQFF. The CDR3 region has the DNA TGCGCCAGCAGCTTTTCATCGGCGAGCTCCTACAATGAGCAGTTCTTC.

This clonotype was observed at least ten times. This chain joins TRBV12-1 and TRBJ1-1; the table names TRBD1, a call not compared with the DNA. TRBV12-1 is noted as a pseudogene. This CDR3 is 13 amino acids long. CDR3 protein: CASPGVPGTEAFF. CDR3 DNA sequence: TGTGCCAGCCCAGGGGTTCCGGGCACTGAAGCTTTCTTT.

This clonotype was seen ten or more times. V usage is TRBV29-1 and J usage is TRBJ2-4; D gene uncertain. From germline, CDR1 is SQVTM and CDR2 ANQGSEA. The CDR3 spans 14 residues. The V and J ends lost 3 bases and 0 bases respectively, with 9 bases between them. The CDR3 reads CSVEDREAKNIQYF. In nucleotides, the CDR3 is TGCAGCGTTGAGGATAGGGAAGCCAAAAACATTCAGTACTTC. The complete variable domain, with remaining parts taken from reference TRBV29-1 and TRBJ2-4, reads SAVISQKPSRDICQRGTSLTIQCQVDSQVTMMFWYRQQPGQSLTLIATANQGSEATYESGFVIDKFPISRPNLTFSTLTVSNMSPEDSSIYLCSVEDREAKNIQYFGAGTRLSVL.

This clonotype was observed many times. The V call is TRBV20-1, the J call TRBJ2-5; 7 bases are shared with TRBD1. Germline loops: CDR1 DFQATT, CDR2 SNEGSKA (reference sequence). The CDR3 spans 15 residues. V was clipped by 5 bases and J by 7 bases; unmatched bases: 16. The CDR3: CSAAGDSPRIGTQYF. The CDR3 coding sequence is TGCAGTGCTGCCGGGGACAGTCCACGGATTGGGACCCAGTACTTC.

The CDR3 DNA follows: TGTGCCAGCAGCTGGCAAGGTCTTCGAGTCGGCTACGAGCAGTACGTC. Translating it yields CASSWQGLRVGYEQYV. The chain uses TRBV11-2 and TRBJ2-7; D is uncertain. Germline V lookup: CDR1 SGHAT, CDR2 FQNNGV. The V end was cut by 4 bases, the J end by 3 bases, with 19 bases between. This CDR3 region has 16 residues.

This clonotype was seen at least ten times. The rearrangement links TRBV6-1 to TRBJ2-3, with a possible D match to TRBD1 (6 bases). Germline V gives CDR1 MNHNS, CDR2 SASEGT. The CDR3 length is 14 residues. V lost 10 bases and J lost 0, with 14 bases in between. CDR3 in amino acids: CATLLGASTDTQYF. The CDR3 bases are TGTGCCACCCTCCTGGGGGCTAGCACAGATACGCAGTATTTT.